These 15 T cell receptor beta chains were sequenced from one sample in a study of blood T cells in healthy people across ages. Next came a second PCR, run for roughly 6 to 11 cycles, which used a sample-barcoded 5' primer along with a J-beta primer mix. TCRdb reprocessed the 5' RACE reads via MiXCR and lists one record per CDR3 protein. In the table there are about 1,500,000 distinct CDR3 sequences, approximately 38% of which are singletons. Sequenced material: blood. These receptors all come from a young woman in good health.

The gene calls are TRBV12-3 or TRBV12-4 and TRBJ1-5; the D is unclear. This CDR3 is 15 amino acids long. Trimming left V 4 bases short and J 1 base short, with 11 bases between. CDR3 sequence (DNA): TGTGCCAGCAGTTGGGCCGAGGTCAGCAATCAGCCCCAGCATTTT. Translating gives CASSWAEVSNQPQHF.

The chain couples TRBV12-3 or TRBV12-4 to TRBJ2-7, with TRBD2 as a possible D gene (5 bases). Trimming removed 1 base at V and 4 bases at J, with 17 bases between. This CDR3 is 16 amino acids long. CDR3: CASSLGQEEVSYEQYF. The CDR3 coding sequence is TGTGCCAGCAGTTTAGGGCAGGAGGAGGTCAGTTACGAGCAGTACTTC.

This clonotype was found a few times. The chain recombines TRBV28 with TRBJ2-7; D possibly corresponds to TRBD2 (5 bases). The V and J ends lost 3 bases and 7 bases respectively, with 19 bases between them. The CDR3 consists of 15 residues. The germline V gene has CDR1 MDHEN and CDR2 SYDVKM. The CDR3 DNA follows: TGTGCCAGCAGTTTCCTAGACTATGCCCGGGGTGAGCAGTACTTC. It encodes CASSFLDYARGEQYF.

The J gene is TRBJ2-3, the V gene TRBV27; 7 bases line up with TRBD1. Trimming cost V 3 bases and J 11 bases; bases outside gene matches: 11. Germline lookup yields CDR1 MNHEY and CDR2 SMNVEV (reference sequence). The CDR3 totals 14 residues. The CDR3 region has the DNA TGTGCCAGCAGTTTGGGATACGACAGGGTCAAGCAGTATTTT. As protein: CASSLGYDRVKQYF.

This clonotype came up a few times. The CDR3 loop reads CASGHTGELFF. For the CDR3, the DNA is TGTGCCAGCGGTCACACCGGGGAGCTGTTTTTT. V and J are TRBV27 and TRBJ2-2; no definite D call. CDR1 is MNHEY, CDR2 SMNVEV, per germline (reference sequence). V gave up 8 bases and J gave up 3 bases, with 4 bases separating them. This CDR3 spans 11 amino acids.

The chain employs TRBV14 and TRBJ2-2; D remains ambiguous. V shed 0 bases and J shed 0 bases, with 8 bases lying between them. Germline V lookup: CDR1 SGHDN, CDR2 FVKESK. This CDR3 has 16 residues. The CDR3 sequence is CASSQDWTANTGELFF. The CDR3 DNA sequence: TGTGCCAGCAGCCAAGATTGGACGGCGAACACCGGGGAGCTGTTTTTT.

The rearrangement joins TRBV5-1 to TRBJ2-1; perhaps D is TRBD1 or TRBD2 (6 bases each). This CDR3 contains 15 residues. The V and J ends lost 0 bases and 5 bases respectively, with 12 bases between them. The germline V gene encodes CDR1 SGHRS and CDR2 YFSETQ. This CDR3 is CASSLGRGADNEQFF. In nucleotides, the CDR3 is TGCGCCAGCAGCTTGGGTAGGGGGGCCGACAATGAGCAGTTCTTC. The full variable domain, with the rest looked up from reference TRBV5-1 and TRBJ2-1, is KAGVTQTPRYLIKTRGQQVTLSCSPISGHRSVSWYQQTPGQGLQFLFEYFSETQRNKGNFPGRFSGRQFSNSRSEMNVSTLELGDSALYLCASSLGRGADNEQFFGPGTRLTVL.

As regards this clonotype: An end of the junction does not agree with germline; a read error may underlie this. The CDR3 loop is CASGQDIRASGPSTDTQYF. In nucleotides, the CDR3 is TGTGCCAGCGGCCAAGATATTAGGGCTAGCGGGCCCAGCACAGATACGCAGTATTTT. The V gene is TRBV14, the J gene TRBJ2-3; the match to TRBD2 covers 8 bases. This CDR3 has 19 residues. Looked up from germline, CDR1 is SGHDN and CDR2 is FVKESK.

This clonotype occurred a few times. The chain carries TRBV12-3 or TRBV12-4 and TRBJ2-3; 10 nucleotides line up with TRBD2. The CDR3 totals 18 residues. With 3 bases clipped from V and 0 bases from J, the junction kept 9 bases outside the gene matches. CDR3 in DNA: TGTGCCAGCAGTTTGAGGCCTAGCGGGGGAACTAGCACAGATACGCAGTATTTT. It translates to CASSLRPSGGTSTDTQYF.

V is TRBV7-8 and J is TRBJ2-5; D tentatively fits TRBD1 or TRBD2 (5 bases each). Trimming cost V 3 bases and J 13 bases, with 15 bases left between them. Per the germline V gene, CDR1 is SGHVS and CDR2 is FQNEAQ. There are 12 residues in the CDR3. The CDR3 loop reads CASSFSGRQGYF. The CDR3 DNA reads TGTGCCAGCAGCTTTTCGGGGCGTCAGGGGTACTTC.

This clonotype appeared a few times. V usage is TRBV20-1 and J usage is TRBJ1-2; D might be TRBD1 (6 bases). Trimming left V 5 bases short and J 4 bases short, with 14 bases between. Germline V CDR1 and CDR2: DFQATT, SNEGSKA (reference sequence). There are 13 residues in the CDR3. The DNA for the CDR3 is TGCAGTGCTTCGGACAGCCGCTCCTATGGCTACACCTTC. It is translated as CSASDSRSYGYTF.

The table lists this clonotype with a few counts. The V and J genes are TRBV4-1 and TRBJ2-5; 9 nucleotides line up with TRBD2. CDR3 length equals 19 residues. V lost 0 bases and J lost 1; bases outside the gene matches: 12. The V gene's germline CDR1 is MGHRA and CDR2 YSYEKL. CDR3 in amino acids: CASSQDSATLAGPQETQYF. CDR3 sequence (DNA): TGCGCCAGCAGCCAAGATTCGGCTACACTAGCGGGTCCCCAAGAGACCCAGTACTTC.

This clonotype was detected only a few times. The gene calls are TRBV20-1 and TRBJ1-2, with 7 bases aligning to TRBD1. V lost 2 bases to trimming and J lost 4 bases; unmatched junction nucleotides: 10. Germline CDR1 reads DFQATT; CDR2 reads SNEGSKA (reference sequence). This CDR3 is built from 15 residues. CDR3 DNA: TGCAGTGCTAGACCTACAGGGACAGAGTCCTATGGCTACACCTTC. As protein: CSARPTGTESYGYTF.

The V and J genes are TRBV6-1 and TRBJ2-7; the match to TRBD1 covers 8 bases. The J call may be faulty, since TRBJ2-5 better matches the DNA end. CDR1 and CDR2 from the germline V gene are MNHNS and SASEGT. This CDR3 has 14 amino acids. The CDR3 DNA is TGTGCCAGCACGGACAGGGTTCGGGGAGAGACCCAGTACTTC. The encoded protein is CASTDRVRGETQYF.

This clonotype was observed a handful of times. The chain carries TRBV20-1 and TRBJ2-3; D remains ambiguous. Germline-derived CDR1 and CDR2 are DFQATT and SNEGSKA (reference sequence). V lost 0 bases and J lost 5, with 9 bases in between. The CDR3 runs to 13 residues. The CDR3 is CSARDRRRDTQYF. CDR3 nucleotides: TGCAGTGCTAGAGATCGTAGGCGAGATACGCAGTATTTT.